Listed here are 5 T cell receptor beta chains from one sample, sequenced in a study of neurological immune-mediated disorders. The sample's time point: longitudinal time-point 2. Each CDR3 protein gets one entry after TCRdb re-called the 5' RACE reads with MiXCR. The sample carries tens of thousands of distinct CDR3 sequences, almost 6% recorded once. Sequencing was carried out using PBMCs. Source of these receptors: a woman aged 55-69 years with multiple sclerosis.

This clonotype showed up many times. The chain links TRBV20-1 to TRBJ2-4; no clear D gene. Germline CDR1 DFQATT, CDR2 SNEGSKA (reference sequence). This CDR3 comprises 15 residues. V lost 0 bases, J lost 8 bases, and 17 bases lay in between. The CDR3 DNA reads TGCAGTGCTAGAGAGTTTGTAGGACGCAAGGACATTCAGTACTTC. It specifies CSAREFVGRKDIQYF.

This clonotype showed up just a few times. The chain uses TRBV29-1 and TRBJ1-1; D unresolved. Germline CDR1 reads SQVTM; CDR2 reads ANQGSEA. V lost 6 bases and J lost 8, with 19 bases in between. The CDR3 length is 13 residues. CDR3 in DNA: TGCAGCGTCCCTGGGGAATGGGCTAACGAAGCTTTCTTT. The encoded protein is CSVPGEWANEAFF.

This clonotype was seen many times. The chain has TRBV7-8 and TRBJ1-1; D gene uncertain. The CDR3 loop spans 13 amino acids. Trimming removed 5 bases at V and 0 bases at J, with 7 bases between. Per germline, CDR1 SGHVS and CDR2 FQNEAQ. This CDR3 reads CASSGGLNTEAFF. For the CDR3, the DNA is TGTGCCAGCAGCGGTGGACTGAACACTGAAGCTTTCTTT.

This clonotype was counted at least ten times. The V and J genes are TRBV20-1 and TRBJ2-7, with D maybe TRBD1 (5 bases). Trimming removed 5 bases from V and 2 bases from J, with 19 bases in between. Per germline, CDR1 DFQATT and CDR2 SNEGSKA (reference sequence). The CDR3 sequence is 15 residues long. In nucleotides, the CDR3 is TGCAGTGCTGATCCCCTCGACAGTGGTACCTACGAGCAGTACTTC. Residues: CSADPLDSGTYEQYF.

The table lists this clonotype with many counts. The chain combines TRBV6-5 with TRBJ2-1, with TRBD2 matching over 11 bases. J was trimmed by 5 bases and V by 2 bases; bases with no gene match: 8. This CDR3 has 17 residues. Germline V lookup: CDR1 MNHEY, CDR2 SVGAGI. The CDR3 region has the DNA TGTGCCAGCAGTTACGACCCTCTAGCGGGGGGTAACAATGAGCAGTTCTTC. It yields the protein CASSYDPLAGGNNEQFF.